This TCR beta chain comes out of a study of cytomegalovirus exposure and HLA in healthy donors. About the research overall: HLA-typed donors were the source of about 85 million unique TCRs held in an early data release.

Healthy bone marrow donors made up the cohort. With regard to this clone: Its target is unknown.

Study results and caveats: The study labeled 164 TCR beta chains cytomegalovirus-associated. Roughly uniform depth of sequencing across donors was assumed in presence/absence analyses.

PCR involved 60 Vbeta and 13 Jbeta primers. Libraries were prepared by immunoSEQ multiplex PCR; TCRdb keeps only in-frame clonotypes and omits some of them. Of some 140,000 clones listed, 65% to 85% are singletons. The TCR sequence derives from a woman between 40 and 55 years old in good health and CMV-seropositive. Sample: PBMCs.

Here the CDR3 reads CASSLERTGTTEAFF. The CDR3 DNA reads as TGTGCCAGCAGCTTAGAGCGGACAGGGACCACTGAAGCTTTCTTT. The chain carries TRBV11-2 and TRBJ1-1; the match to TRBD1 covers 8 bases. CDR1 is SGHAT, CDR2 FQNNGV, per germline. This CDR3 comprises 15 residues. V was pared by 0 bases and J by 4 bases, with 4 bases of the junction left unmatched.